These 7 T cell receptor beta chains came from one sample sequenced in a study of Tregs in tolerant kidney transplant recipients. This table comes from immunoSEQ multiplex PCR, and its TCRdb copy is limited to in-frame clones, with some not included. The sample has around 16,000 clones; around 90% are singletons. Sequenced: CD8+ T cells from blood. The receptors originated from a human donor in good health.

The chain recombines TRBV7-9 with TRBJ2-7; possibly TRBD2 for D (6 bases). V was clipped by 2 bases and J by 6 bases, with 8 bases between them. Per germline, CDR1 SEHNR and CDR2 FQNEAQ (reference sequence). The CDR3 sequence is 12 residues long. The CDR3 bases are TGTGCCAGCAGCTTACTAGCGACCGAGCAGTACTTC. It translates to CASSLLATEQYF.

This clone is a singleton in its sample. This chain connects TRBV4-3 to TRBJ1-2; D gene uncertain. Looked up from germline, CDR1 is LGHNA and CDR2 is YSLEER. V was shortened by 3 bases and J by 7 bases, with 15 bases between the two germline ends. The CDR3 length is 14 residues. The CDR3 region is CASSQDGQEGGYTF. For the CDR3, the DNA is TGCGCCAGCAGCCAGGACGGCCAAGAGGGTGGCTACACCTTC.

This clone was picked up one time. The genes are TRBV7-9 and TRBJ1-6; D possibly corresponds to TRBD1 (6 bases). The CDR3 has 16 amino acids. With 5 bases removed from V and 7 bases from J, the gap between germline ends came to 18 bases. Germline V gives CDR1 SEHNR, CDR2 FQNEAQ (reference sequence). CDR3: CASSQEGGPPNSPLHF. As DNA, the CDR3 is TGTGCCAGCAGCCAGGAGGGGGGCCCACCGAATTCACCCCTCCACTTT. Looking up the rest from reference TRBV7-9 and TRBJ1-6 gives the full variable domain: DTGVSQNPRHKITKRGQNVTFRCDPISEHNRLYWYRQTLGQGPEFLTYFQNEAQLEKSRLLSDRFSAERPKGSFSTLEIQRTEQGDSAMYLCASSQEGGPPNSPLHFGNGTRLTVT.

J is TRBJ1-1 and V is TRBV30; D gene unclear. The V gene lost 0 bases and the J gene lost 2 bases, with 4 bases spanning the gap. The CDR3 runs to 12 residues. CDR1 and CDR2 (germline): GTSNPN, SVGIG (reference sequence). CDR3 sequence reads: CAWSVGNTEAFF. DNA for the CDR3: TGTGCCTGGAGTGTAGGTAACACTGAAGCTTTCTTT.

This chain links TRBV27 with TRBJ2-3; TRBD2 matches 8 bases. Looked up from germline, CDR1 is MNHEY and CDR2 is SMNVEV (reference sequence). Germline trimming cut 1 base from V and 6 bases from J; bases unmatched to any gene: 9. There are 16 residues in the CDR3. CDR3 DNA: TGTGCCAGCAGTTTATTTTCAGCGGGGGCATCGGATACGCAGTATTTT. The encoded protein is CASSLFSAGASDTQYF.

The V gene is TRBV4-3, the J gene TRBJ2-1; 10 bases are a match to TRBD2. The J segment lost 8 bases and the V segment lost 0 bases, leaving 10 bases of the junction unmatched. Per germline, CDR1 LGHNA and CDR2 YSLEER. CDR3 length: 17 amino acids. CDR3 loop: CASSQDRASGRVHEQFF. The CDR3, as DNA: TGCGCCAGCAGCCAAGATAGGGCCAGCGGGAGGGTCCATGAGCAGTTCTTC.

The J gene is TRBJ1-3, the V gene TRBV15; the D gene is possibly TRBD1 (5 bases). The CDR3 length is 16 residues. Germline values: CDR1 LNHNV, CDR2 YYDKDF (reference sequence). V lost 3 bases to trimming and J lost 3 bases, with 15 bases between them. CDR3 DNA: TGTGCCACCAGCAGTACTAGGGACCTAGGTGGAAACACCATATATTTT. This sequence encodes CATSSTRDLGGNTIYF.